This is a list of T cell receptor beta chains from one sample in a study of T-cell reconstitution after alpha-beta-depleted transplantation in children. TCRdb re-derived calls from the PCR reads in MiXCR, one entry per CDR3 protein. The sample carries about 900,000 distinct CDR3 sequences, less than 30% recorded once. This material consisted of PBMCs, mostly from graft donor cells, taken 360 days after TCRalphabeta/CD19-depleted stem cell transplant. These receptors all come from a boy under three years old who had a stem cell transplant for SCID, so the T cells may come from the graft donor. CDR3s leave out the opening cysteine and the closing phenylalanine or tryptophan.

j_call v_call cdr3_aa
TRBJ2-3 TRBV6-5 ASRHSPAGSSDTQY
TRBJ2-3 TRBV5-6 ASSGLAPTDTQY
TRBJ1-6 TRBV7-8 ASSPNPGVNSPLH
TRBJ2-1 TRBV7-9 ASSSAGSGYNEQF
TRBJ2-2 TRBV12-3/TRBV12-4 ASSRQVNTGELF
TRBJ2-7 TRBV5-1 ASSLDPRGENEQY
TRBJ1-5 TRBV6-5 ASSPDADQPQH
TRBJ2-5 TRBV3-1 ASSQGVSGGAGETQY
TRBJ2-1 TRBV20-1 SAAGESHNEQF
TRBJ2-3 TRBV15 ATSDGGGEDTQY
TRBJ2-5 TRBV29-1 SVQTGQETQY
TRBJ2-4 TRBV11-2 ASSRTLVGFLAKNIQY
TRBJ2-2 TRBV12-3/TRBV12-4 ASTYQGLNTGELF
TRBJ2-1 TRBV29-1 SVGQRYNEQF
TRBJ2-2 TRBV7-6 ASSSTGGAWTGELF
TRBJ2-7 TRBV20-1 SARDLYGTWSYEQY
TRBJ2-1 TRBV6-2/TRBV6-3 ASSPTTLSGGGKNEQF
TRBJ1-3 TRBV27 ASRPVGGAGNTIY
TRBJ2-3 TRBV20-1 SAPSAGESTDTQY
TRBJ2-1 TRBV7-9 ASSSEGAGNEQF
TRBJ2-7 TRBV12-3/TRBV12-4 ASSQGKRAYEQY
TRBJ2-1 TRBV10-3 AISVTSGGFYNEQF
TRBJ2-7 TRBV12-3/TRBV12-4 ASSLGAGFTYEQY
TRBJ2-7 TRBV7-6 ASSDSGEQY
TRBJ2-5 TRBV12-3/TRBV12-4 ASTSRGGETQY